The sequence of this T cell receptor beta chain was determined in a study of pediatric ulcerative colitis. Findings of the study overall: Ulcerative colitis patients shared more blood-rectal clones than controls. A couple of rectal CDR3 clonotypes occurred in all ulcerative colitis patients.

The germline V gene has CDR1 SNHLY and CDR2 FYNNEI. Trimming took 4 bases from V and 5 from J, leaving 11 bases between them. The CDR3 loop spans 13 amino acids. Rectal tissue came from one to two pinch biopsies taken at colonoscopy. Ulcerative colitis patients received no immunosuppressive medication before the diagnostic colonoscopy. Clones were sequenced by immunoSEQ multiplex PCR, and TCRdb holds only the in-frame ones, with some missing. The repertoire has 35,000 to 45,000 clones, 60% to 85% of them found once; the top ten carry 7.5% to 9%. For this clone: Its antigen is still unknown.

Sequencing input: gut tissue. The rearrangement links TRBV2 to TRBJ1-1; D is perhaps TRBD1 (6 bases). The source of this sequence is a boy aged 5-17 years with severe ulcerative colitis. CDR3: CASSGFRGTEAFF. CDR3 DNA sequence: TGTGCCAGCAGTGGATTCAGGGGTACTGAAGCTTTCTTT.